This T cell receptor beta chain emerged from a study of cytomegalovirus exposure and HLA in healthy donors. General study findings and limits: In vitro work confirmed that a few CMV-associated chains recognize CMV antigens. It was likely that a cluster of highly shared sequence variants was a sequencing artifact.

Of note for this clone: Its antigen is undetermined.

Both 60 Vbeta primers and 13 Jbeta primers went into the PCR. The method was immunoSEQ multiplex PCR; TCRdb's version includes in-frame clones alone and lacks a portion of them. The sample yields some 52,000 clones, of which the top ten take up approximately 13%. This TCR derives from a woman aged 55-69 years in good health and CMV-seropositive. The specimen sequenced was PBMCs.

The CDR3: CASSLHDRDTEAFF. The DNA of the CDR3 is TGCGCCAGCAGCTTGCATGACAGGGACACTGAAGCTTTCTTT. The chain combines TRBV5-1 with TRBJ1-1; 7 bases align to TRBD1. The CDR3 has 14 residues. Germline V gives CDR1 SGHRS, CDR2 YFSETQ. Trimming at V came to 1 base and at J to 3 bases, leaving 3 bases not matched to a gene.